This T cell receptor (beta chain) came from a study of T cells expressing NK-cell markers. At the level of the study: The TCR beta repertoires were obtained from sorted CD3+CD56+NKG2C+, CD3+CD56+NKG2C- and CD3+CD56-NKG2C+ T cells.

The CDR3 sequence is 16 residues long. Per the germline V gene, CDR1 is MNHEY and CDR2 is SVGEGT. In generating TCR beta cDNA, 5'RACE template switching with UMIs was used. TCRdb re-called the 5' RACE reads and gives one entry per CDR3 protein, without DNA. This repertoire includes 500,000 to 700,000 distinct CDR3 sequences. The gene calls are TRBV6-2 or TRBV6-3 and TRBJ1-1. The specimen was blood T cells: a sorted CD56 or NKG2C T cell subset, CD4+ or CD8+ T cells, or bulk PBMC T cells (not recorded which). The sequence came from a man aged 18 to 29 in good health. CDR3 in amino acids: CASSYFLGGIDGEAFF.